Below are 25 T cell receptor beta chains sequenced from a single sample in a study of identical twins. In TCRdb, the 5' RACE reads were re-called with MiXCR into one record per CDR3 protein. The table records under 1 million distinct CDR3 sequences, 9% to 15% of them present only once. The sample was also reused in another study, on yellow fever vaccine responses in identical twins.

Specimen: PBMCs. The receptors were sampled from a young woman in good health.

This clonotype came up many times. The chain employs TRBV15 and TRBJ2-3; D possibly corresponds to TRBD2 (5 bases). The CDR3 totals 17 residues. Between the trimmed V and J ends, which lost 0 bases and 1 base, there was a span of 14 bases. Germline V gives CDR1 LNHNV, CDR2 YYDKDF (reference sequence). The CDR3 region has the DNA TGTGCCACCAGCAGAGATACGGCTGAAGCGGGCACAGATACGCAGTATTTT. It is translated as CATSRDTAEAGTDTQYF.

The chain carries TRBV20-1 and TRBJ2-5; perhaps TRBD2 as D (6 bases). The CDR3 sequence is 15 residues long. Germline-derived CDR1 and CDR2 are DFQATT and SNEGSKA (reference sequence). V gave up 6 bases and J gave up 5 bases, with 22 bases separating them. The CDR3 protein is CSAPTRTGFGETQYF. DNA for the CDR3: TGCAGTGCGCCGACTAGAACTGGGTTCGGGGAGACCCAGTACTTC.

In this sample, this clonotype turned up many times. The chain couples TRBV7-9 to TRBJ1-1; no reliable D call. Germline CDR1 SEHNR, CDR2 FQNEAQ (reference sequence). The CDR3 length is 15 residues. V was pared by 3 bases and J by 0 bases, with 11 bases between. CDR3 amino acids: CASSFSPGLNTEAFF. CDR3 sequence (DNA): TGTGCCAGCAGCTTCTCCCCGGGATTGAACACTGAAGCTTTCTTT.

This clonotype was counted between two and nine times. The chain employs TRBV10-3 and TRBJ1-2, with unresolved D. Germline V gives CDR1 ENHRY, CDR2 SYGVKD. The CDR3 runs 12 residues. Deletions cut 3 bases from V and 8 bases from J, with 10 bases between. The CDR3 loop reads CAISEQSLGYTF. The CDR3 DNA is TGTGCCATCAGTGAACAGAGTTTGGGCTACACCTTC.

The rearrangement links TRBV2 to TRBJ2-5, with D possibly matching TRBD2 (6 bases). The V and J ends lost 4 bases and 2 bases respectively, with 14 bases between them. Germline-derived CDR1 and CDR2 are SNHLY and FYNNEI. This CDR3 is built from 15 residues. The CDR3 reads CASSVQGGLQETQYF. In DNA form, the CDR3 reads TGTGCCAGCAGTGTTCAGGGAGGACTTCAAGAGACCCAGTACTTC.

The CDR3 region is CASSEIPYKDNEQFF. CDR3 in DNA: TGTGCCAGCTCAGAGATCCCCTATAAGGACAATGAGCAGTTCTTC. The chain carries TRBV18 and TRBJ2-1; D ambiguous. Germline CDR1 reads KGHSH; CDR2 reads LQKENI. CDR3 length: 15 residues. V was trimmed by 5 bases and J by 5 bases, leaving 16 bases between them.

The chain carries TRBV19 and TRBJ2-2, with D possibly TRBD1 on 5 matching bases. Germline V CDR1 and CDR2: LNHDA, SQIVND (reference sequence). Trimming took off 2 bases at V and 7 bases at J, with 5 bases between the two ends. This CDR3 has 12 residues. The CDR3 loop reads CASSIQGGELFF. CDR3 in DNA: TGTGCCAGTAGTATACAGGGCGGGGAGCTGTTTTTT.

This clonotype was seen more than once but under ten times. This chain links TRBV6-1 with TRBJ2-7; D gene unclear. The V gene lost 4 bases and the J gene lost 4 bases, with 14 bases spanning the gap. This CDR3 is 14 amino acids long. CDR1 and CDR2 from the germline V gene are MNHNS and SASEGT. CDR3 sequence: CASSGSNLGYEQYV. The CDR3, as DNA: TGTGCCAGCAGTGGTTCAAACTTAGGATACGAGCAGTACGTC.

J is TRBJ2-3 and V is TRBV11-1, with D uncertain. CDR1 and CDR2 from the germline V gene are SGHAT and FQDESV (reference sequence). CDR3 length: 18 amino acids. With 1 base removed from V and 2 bases from J, the gap between germline ends came to 19 bases. This chain's CDR3 is CASSLGLPYSTLTDTQYF. DNA of the CDR3: TGTGCCAGCAGCTTAGGGCTACCTTACTCTACCCTCACAGATACGCAGTATTTT. Filled out from reference TRBV11-1 and TRBJ2-3, the complete variable domain reads EAEVAQSPRYKITEKSQAVAFWCDPISGHATLYWYRQILGQGPELLVQFQDESVVDDSQLPKDRFSAERLKGVDSTLKIQPAELGDSAMYLCASSLGLPYSTLTDTQYFGPGTRLTVL.

This clonotype was found many times. The rearrangement links TRBV24-1 to TRBJ1-2; 8 nucleotides match TRBD1. V gave up 9 bases and J gave up 0 bases; unmatched junction bases: 2. The length of the CDR3 is 13 residues. Per the germline V gene, CDR1 is KGHDR and CDR2 is SFDVKD. CDR3 protein: CATQDRANYGYTF. CDR3 bases: TGTGCCACCCAGGACAGGGCTAACTATGGCTACACCTTC.

The chain employs TRBV2 and TRBJ1-5, with 12 bases fitting TRBD1. This CDR3 has 15 amino acids. Germline V CDR1 and CDR2: SNHLY, FYNNEI. The ends lost 6 bases at V and 6 bases at J; junction bases unmatched: 6. As DNA, the CDR3 is TGTGCCAGCAGCTCCCGGGACAGGGGGCCTCAGCCCCAGCATTTT. Amino acids: CASSSRDRGPQPQHF.

This clonotype was detected ten times or more. The rearrangement uses TRBV4-1 and TRBJ2-7; 9 nucleotides line up with TRBD2. The CDR3 runs to 20 residues. V shed 0 bases, J shed 3 bases, and the junction held 18 bases outside the gene matches. The germline V gene encodes CDR1 MGHRA and CDR2 YSYEKL. The CDR3 protein is CASSQDGFIGGGETDYEQYV. CDR3 sequence (DNA): TGCGCCAGCAGCCAAGATGGGTTTATCGGCGGGGGGGAAACTGACTACGAGCAGTACGTC.

This clonotype has a handful of counts. The chain recombines TRBV20-1 with TRBJ2-5; tentative D call: TRBD2 (5 bases). CDR1 is DFQATT and CDR2 is SNEGSKA in the germline V gene (reference sequence). This CDR3 is built from 13 residues. V was cut by 0 bases and J by 7 bases, with 12 bases left in between. The DNA of the CDR3 is TGCAGTGCTAGAGATCAGTTGGCGGGGACCCAGTACTTC. This translates into CSARDQLAGTQYF.

This clonotype was counted many times. This chain links TRBV10-3 with TRBJ2-1, with 7 bases aligning to TRBD2. The CDR3 has 15 residues. Losses at the gene ends were 3 bases for V and 12 bases for J; bases not matched to a gene: 14. Germline V gives CDR1 ENHRY, CDR2 SYGVKD. In DNA, the CDR3 is TGTGCCATCAGTGAATTCAACCCCAGACTAGCCGGGCAGTTCTTC. Protein sequence: CAISEFNPRLAGQFF.

This sequence joins TRBV7-9 and TRBJ1-1, with D unresolved. The V and J ends lost 11 bases and 4 bases respectively, with 11 bases between them. The germline V gene encodes CDR1 SEHNR and CDR2 FQNEAQ (reference sequence). The CDR3 spans 11 residues. The CDR3 nucleotides read TGTGCCGGCGAGGGCTTCACTGAAGCTTTCTTT. Residues: CAGEGFTEAFF.

This rearrangement joins TRBV5-1 to TRBJ2-3; D is undetermined. CDR1 is SGHRS and CDR2 is YFSETQ in the germline V gene. CDR3 size: 16 residues. V shed 1 base and J shed 6 bases, with 18 bases lying between them. The chain's CDR3 is CASSLMRSPQADTQYF. The CDR3 DNA follows: TGCGCCAGCAGCTTGATGAGGTCCCCTCAGGCGGATACGCAGTATTTT.

The V and J genes are TRBV15 and TRBJ2-6; D call uncertain. The V end lost 4 bases, the J end lost 4 bases, and 20 bases lay between the germline ends. Per germline, CDR1 LNHNV and CDR2 YYDKDF (reference sequence). This CDR3 has 18 residues. CDR3 loop: CATSKGRTAVPGANVLTF. The CDR3 DNA reads as TGTGCCACCAGCAAAGGACGTACCGCCGTTCCCGGGGCCAACGTCCTGACTTTC.

This clonotype was counted a few times. J is TRBJ2-3 and V is TRBV3-1; no firm D call. V was pared by 3 bases and J by 5 bases, with 9 bases between. From germline, CDR1 is LGHDT and CDR2 YNNKEL (reference sequence). CDR3 size: 13 residues. The CDR3 nucleotides are TGTGCCAGCAGCCATAGTTCGGTAGATACGCAGTATTTT. It specifies CASSHSSVDTQYF.

This clonotype was detected many times. The chain is built from TRBV5-1 and TRBJ1-1; D unresolved. The CDR3 runs 15 residues. Looked up from germline, CDR1 is SGHRS and CDR2 is YFSETQ. The V gene lost 3 bases and the J gene lost 2 bases, with 14 bases spanning the gap. CDR3 region: CASSSLSTSNTEAFF. CDR3 sequence (DNA): TGCGCCAGCAGCTCGCTATCAACATCAAACACTGAAGCTTTCTTT.

This clonotype has only a few counts. The rearrangement uses TRBV6-4 and TRBJ2-2; D is unclear. The germline CDR1 and CDR2 sequences are MRHNA and SNTAGT. V was trimmed by 3 bases and J by 3 bases, leaving 8 bases between them. The CDR3 spans 14 residues. This CDR3 is CASSELEYTGELFF. The CDR3 region has the DNA TGTGCCAGCAGTGAGCTGGAGTACACCGGGGAGCTGTTTTTT.

The chain couples TRBV29-1 to TRBJ2-7; 7 bases fit TRBD2. V gave up 5 bases and J gave up 9 bases; unmatched junction bases: 19. Germline V gene sequence: CDR1 SQVTM, CDR2 ANQGSEA. The CDR3 extends over 15 amino acids. The CDR3 loop reads CSVYVGGRQRRGQYF. Written as DNA, the CDR3 is TGCAGCGTTTACGTAGGCGGGAGACAGCGACGGGGGCAGTACTTC.

J is TRBJ2-7 and V is TRBV11-1; TRBD1 matches 7 bases. The CDR3 covers 13 residues. The junction had 6 bases not matched to a gene; V was cut back by 4 bases and J by 6 bases. Germline CDR1 is SGHAT and CDR2 is FQDESV (reference sequence). The CDR3 sequence: CASSSYRGSEQYV. The CDR3 nucleotides are TGTGCCAGCAGCTCGTACAGGGGAAGCGAGCAGTACGTC.

This clonotype was detected a few times. CDR3 nucleotide sequence: TGTGCCAGCAGTGAAGCCGACAGTTTAGAAAAACTGTTTTTT. Translation: CASSEADSLEKLFF. The rearrangement links TRBV6-1 to TRBJ1-4; TRBD1 is a possible D gene (5 bases). The CDR3 length is 14 residues. The germline V and J ends were trimmed by 0 bases and 8 bases, with 10 bases remaining between them. The germline gives CDR1 MNHNS, CDR2 SASEGT.

This clonotype was seen a handful of times. This chain connects TRBV12-3 or TRBV12-4 to TRBJ1-2, with D possibly TRBD1 on 5 matching bases. This CDR3 has 12 amino acids. Trimming took off 0 bases at V and 7 bases at J, with 6 bases between the two ends. Here the CDR3 reads CASSLARGGYTF. The CDR3 DNA is TGTGCCAGCAGTTTAGCGAGGGGTGGCTACACCTTC.

This clonotype showed up just a few times. The chain is built from TRBV5-5 and TRBJ1-5; D gene unclear. The CDR3 sequence is 15 residues long. The germline V gene has CDR1 SGHKS and CDR2 YYEKEE (reference sequence). V was shortened by 0 bases and J by 0 bases, with 7 bases between the two germline ends. The CDR3 reads CASSLAPSSNQPQHF. The CDR3 nucleotides are TGTGCCAGCAGCTTGGCCCCGTCTAGCAATCAGCCCCAGCATTTT. Full variable domain (remainder filled in from reference TRBV5-5 and TRBJ1-5): DAGVTQSPTHLIKTRGQQVTLRCSPISGHKSVSWYQQVLGQGPQFIFQYYEKEERGRGNFPDRFSARQFPNYSSELNVNALLLGDSALYLCASSLAPSSNQPQHFGDGTRLSIL.